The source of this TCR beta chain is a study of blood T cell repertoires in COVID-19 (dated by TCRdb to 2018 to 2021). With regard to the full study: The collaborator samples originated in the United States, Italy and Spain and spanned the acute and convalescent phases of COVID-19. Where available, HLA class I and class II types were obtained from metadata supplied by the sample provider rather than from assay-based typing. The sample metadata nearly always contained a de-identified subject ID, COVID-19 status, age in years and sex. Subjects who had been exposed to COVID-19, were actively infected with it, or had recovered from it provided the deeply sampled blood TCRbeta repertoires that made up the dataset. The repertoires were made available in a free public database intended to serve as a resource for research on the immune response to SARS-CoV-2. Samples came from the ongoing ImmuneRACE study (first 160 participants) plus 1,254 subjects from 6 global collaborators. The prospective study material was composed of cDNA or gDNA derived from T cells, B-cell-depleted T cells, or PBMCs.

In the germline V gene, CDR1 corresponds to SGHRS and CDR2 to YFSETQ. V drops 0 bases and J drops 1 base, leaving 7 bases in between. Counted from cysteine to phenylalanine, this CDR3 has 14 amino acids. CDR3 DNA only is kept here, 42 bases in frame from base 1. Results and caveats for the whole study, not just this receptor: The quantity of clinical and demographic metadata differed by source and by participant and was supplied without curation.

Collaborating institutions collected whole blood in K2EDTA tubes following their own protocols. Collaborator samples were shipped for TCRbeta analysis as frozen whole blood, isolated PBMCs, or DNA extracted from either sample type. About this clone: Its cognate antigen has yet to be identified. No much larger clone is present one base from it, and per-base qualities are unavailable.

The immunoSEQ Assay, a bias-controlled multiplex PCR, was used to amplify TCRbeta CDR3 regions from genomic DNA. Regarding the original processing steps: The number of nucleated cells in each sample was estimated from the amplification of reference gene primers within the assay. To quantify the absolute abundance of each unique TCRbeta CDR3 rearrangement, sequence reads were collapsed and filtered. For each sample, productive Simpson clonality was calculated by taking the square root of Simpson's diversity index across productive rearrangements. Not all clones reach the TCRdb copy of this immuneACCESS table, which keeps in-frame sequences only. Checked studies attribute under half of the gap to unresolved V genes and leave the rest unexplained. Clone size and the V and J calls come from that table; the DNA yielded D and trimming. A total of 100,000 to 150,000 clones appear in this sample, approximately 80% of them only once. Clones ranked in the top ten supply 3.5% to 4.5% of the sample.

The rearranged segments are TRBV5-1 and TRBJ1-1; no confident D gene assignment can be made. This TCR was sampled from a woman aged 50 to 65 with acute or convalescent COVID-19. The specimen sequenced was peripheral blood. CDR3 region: CASSLAPGNTEAFF. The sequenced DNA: TGCGCCAGCAGCTTGGCCCCGGGGAACACTGAAGCTTTCTTT. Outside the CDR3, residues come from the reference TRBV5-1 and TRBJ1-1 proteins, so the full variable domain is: KAGVTQTPRYLIKTRGQQVTLSCSPISGHRSVSWYQQTPGQGLQFLFEYFSETQRNKGNFPGRFSGRQFSNSRSEMNVSTLELGDSALYLCASSLAPGNTEAFFGQGTRLTVV.